The text below deals with one T cell receptor beta chain. Its antigen is undetermined. The PCR ran on 60 Vbeta and 13 Jbeta primers. This table comes from immunoSEQ multiplex PCR, and its TCRdb copy is limited to in-frame clones, with some not included. The sample lists some 160,000 clones, roughly 70% occurring once. The source of the sample is a study of cytomegalovirus exposure and HLA in healthy donors. Findings and caveats of the study: In vitro data verified a few CMV-associated chains as specific for CMV antigens. Earlier analysis looked at TCR beta V segments, and most were productive about 87% or about 30% of the time. In a later analysis, HLA-associated beta chains showed higher expansion and lower generation probabilities than comparable chains. The analysis excluded some indistinguishable V segments, including TRBV6-2 and TRBV6-3.

This CDR3 has 13 residues. V was trimmed by 4 bases and J by 4 bases, leaving 11 bases between them. CDR1 is SQVTM and CDR2 is ANQGSEA in the germline V gene. Sequencing used PBMCs. The clonotype originates from a man in his sixties in good health and CMV-seronegative. The chain combines TRBV29-1 with TRBJ2-1, with D perhaps matching TRBD2 (6 bases). CDR3 residues: CSVVGGIYNEQFF. As DNA, the CDR3 is TGCAGCGTTGTTGGGGGGATATACAATGAGCAGTTCTTC.